The next 5 T cell receptor beta chains were all read from a single sample in a study of CD8 T cells in ankylosing spondylitis. One entry per CDR3 protein, called by TCRdb with MiXCR from the 5' RACE reads. The table includes about 69,000 distinct CDR3 sequences, over 4% detected once. Source material: blood, either unsorted or a sorted T cell fraction (not recorded which). These receptors came from a male donor with ankylosing spondylitis or in good health (not recorded which).

This clonotype was recorded at least ten times. V usage is TRBV5-1 and J usage is TRBJ1-2, with TRBD1 matching 9 bases. Germline V gene data show CDR1 as SGHRS and CDR2 as YFSETQ. The length of the CDR3 is 14 residues. V gave up 2 bases and J gave up 8 bases; unmatched junction bases: 7. In DNA, the CDR3 is TGCGCCAGCAGCTTCGGGACAGGGCCCGGCGGCTACACCTTC. Translated: CASSFGTGPGGYTF. The complete variable domain, with remaining parts taken from reference TRBV5-1 and TRBJ1-2, reads KAGVTQTPRYLIKTRGQQVTLSCSPISGHRSVSWYQQTPGQGLQFLFEYFSETQRNKGNFPGRFSGRQFSNSRSEMNVSTLELGDSALYLCASSFGTGPGGYTFGSGTRLTVV.

In its sample, this clonotype was seen many times. The V gene is TRBV9, the J gene TRBJ2-7; D unresolved. Trimming cost V 3 bases and J 2 bases, with 15 bases left between them. From germline, CDR1 is SGDLS and CDR2 YYNGEE. This CDR3 comprises 15 residues. The CDR3 protein is CASSADLGRAYEQYF. CDR3 coding DNA: TGTGCCAGCAGCGCGGATCTTGGAAGAGCCTACGAGCAGTACTTC.

The sample holds many counts of this clonotype. The rearrangement joins TRBV10-2 to TRBJ2-3; the match to TRBD2 covers 11 bases. The CDR3 has 14 residues. V shed 7 bases and J 4 bases; nucleotides not matched to a gene: 4. Per germline, CDR1 WSHSY and CDR2 SAAADI. The CDR3 spells CASTLAGGADTQYF. CDR3 DNA sequence: TGCGCCAGCACCCTAGCGGGGGGCGCAGATACGCAGTATTTT.

In the case of this clonotype: A single base separates this from a much larger clone, so it may be a read error. The chain couples TRBV7-2 to TRBJ2-3; D unresolved. Germline V lookup: CDR1 SGHTA, CDR2 FQGNSA. This CDR3 is 14 amino acids long. Between the trimmed V and J ends, which lost 4 bases and 6 bases, there was a span of 14 bases. The CDR3 spells CASSSLERTDTQYF. The CDR3 coding sequence is TGTGCCAGCAGCTCTCTCGAGAGAACGGATACGCAGTATTTT.

The genes are TRBV20-1 and TRBJ1-1; D may be TRBD1 (5 bases). Trimming left V 3 bases short and J 0 bases short, with 8 bases between. CDR3 length: 13 residues. The germline V gene encodes CDR1 DFQATT and CDR2 SNEGSKA (reference sequence). CDR3 DNA: TGCAGTGCTAGGGGGGGTATGAACACTGAAGCTTTCTTT. Amino acid sequence: CSARGGMNTEAFF.